The sequence of this TCR beta chain was determined in a study of shared clonotypes between healthy human individuals (TCRdb year 2020). Describing the broader study: The cohort comprised two women and a few men aged 18 to 49 years. Per donor, three plates each were used for CD4 naive and CD4 memory, two for CD8 naive, and one for CD8 memory. To estimate repertoire size and how much clonotypes are shared between individuals, the study performed deep sequencing of blood TCR repertoires from roughly five healthy adults. Different laboratories and diverse techniques were used to prepare libraries and sequence TCR repertoires, to increase sequencing depth and limit assay-specific biases. Between about 0.94 and 8.9 billion PBMCs per donor were obtained by leukapheresis.

Using the deep immunoSEQ assay, TCR CDR3 regions were amplified from genomic DNA by multiplex PCR. Extracted genomic DNA from each cell subset was distributed evenly across all wells of several immunoSEQ 96-well plates, and each plate was treated as a replicate. Each replicate PCR for sorted subsets received 150 to 250 ng genomic DNA, equal to about 29,000 T cell genomes. Purified libraries were measured with a Qubit 3.0 fluorometer, size-checked on a Bioanalyzer 2100, and measured again with the KAPA Library Quantification kit. Each immunoSEQ 96-well plate was sequenced on its own single-read 150-cycle Illumina NextSeq 550 flow cell. The paper's data handling went like this. Because the immunoSEQ output included only junctional sequences and no quality scores, the filtering could not be the same as the filtering used for full-length reads. To assign V/J genes and CDR3, sequences were annotated against IMGT germline references using PyIR, a Python wrapper for IgBLAST v1.9. Reads with weak V/J assignments (E-value above 1e-6), missing CDR3, stop codons, out-of-frame junctions, or ambiguous translated residues were removed. V3J clonotypes were defined as sequences sharing an identical inferred V gene, J gene, and CDR3 amino acid sequence. Percentage overlap between repertoires was computed as shared unique clonotypes divided by the size of the smaller repertoire. Three approaches were used to assess repertoire richness: RTK rarefaction, the Chao1 estimator, and Recon v2.1 estimates of unobserved clonotypes. Generation probabilities for all TCRbeta clonotypes obtained by the gDNA method from a handful of donors were computed using OLGA. Imported from immuneACCESS, the table was reduced by TCRdb to in-frame sequences with V and J called. These copies leave out some clones; in studies compared against another copy, an unresolved V gene accounts for under half, and the cause of the remainder is not known. The V and J calls and clone size are taken from that table; D and trimming were inferred from the DNA. Recorded for this sample are roughly 2,500,000 clones; 93% of them occurred a single time. The top ten clonotypes cover 0.36% of the sample.

The CDR3, cysteine through phenylalanine, is 14 amino acids long. Only CDR3 DNA remains: 42 bases, in frame from the first base. Trimming takes 2 bases from V and 5 bases from J, and the germline ends sit 11 bases apart. CDR1 and CDR2 were assigned from the germline V gene as SGHRS and YFSETQ. A word on this clone: Its antigen is unknown. Per-base qualities were not stored, and no clone one base away is much larger. The sample has other DNA sequences that encode this CDR3 too.

Results the study describes overall, beyond this receptor: Even with the large sequencing depth, rarefaction of the sorted-subset datasets indicated that sequencing was incomplete. The small number of donors limited the genetic and exposure-history diversity represented. Based on pairwise subsampling, the degree of clonotype sharing among donors was expected to be affected by sequencing depth. Across a handful of donors, 4.5% to 6.5% of naive CD4, approximately 4% of naive CD8, roughly 2.2% of memory CD4, and roughly 0.4% of memory CD8 clonotypes were shared. Higher generation probabilities were observed for clonotypes shared by all four sorted-subset donors than for non-shared clonotypes. Larger estimated clonotype richness was generally found for naive subsets than for memory subsets. Sampling was restricted to blood, and TCR repertoires in tissue are likely to differ from TCR repertoires in blood.

The donors were healthy, HIV-negative adults with no recently reported acute infections or vaccinations. Only Caucasian adults living in Nashville, Tennessee, USA were represented among the donors. CD4+ T cells were enriched by magnetic negative selection; naive cells were then positively selected on CD45RA, and the negative fraction formed the memory subset. Blood was collected by leukapheresis, and PBMCs were isolated by Ficoll-Histopaque density gradient centrifugation and then cryopreserved in liquid nitrogen vapor phase. Purity and quantity of every magnetically sorted T cell population were checked by analytical flow cytometry. Each sorted fraction had its genomic DNA isolated and then quantified by UV absorbance on a Nanodrop 2000c.

The chain is encoded by TRBV5-1 joined to TRBJ2-1; TRBD2 might be the D gene, on 5 matching bases. Sequencing was done on a sample of naive CD4+ T cells from PBMCs. In the paper's terms, the cell subset or site label means: CD45RA+ positively selected. This TCR was recovered from a man aged 18 to 30 in good health. Some clones in this sample may be carry-over from other donors' samples. The CDR3 corresponds to CASSLSPGNNEQFF. The sequenced DNA: TGCGCCAGCAGCTTAAGTCCGGGGAACAATGAGCAGTTCTTC.